This T cell receptor (beta chain) was retrieved from a study of human T cells and chemical hapten exposure (TCRdb year 2021). Regarding the research as a whole: For sensitization, 2% DPC in acetone was applied to a 2 cm by 2 cm area of upper inner arm skin. Weekly therapeutic DPC doses were additionally applied to the scalp of patients throughout the approximately 24-week study period. Patch testing was performed on the upper back with Finn chambers containing 0.01% DPC, and the patch tests were scored after 6 days according to International Contact Dermatitis Research Group standards. Alopecia areata with under or over 50% scalp involvement, alopecia totalis and alopecia universalis were represented in the patient cohort, which was mostly female. Libraries were pooled for sequencing, and per-sample TCR yields varied mainly because of small differences in library volumes within the pool. The study tracked peripheral blood TCR repertoire changes in vivo during primary and secondary sensitization to the hapten diphenylcyclopropenone (DPC) in alopecia patients. Blood samples were taken from patients before sensitization (week 0) and at 2, 6 and about 24 weeks after DPC sensitization. Around 29 alopecia patients provided blood for TCR sequencing at one to four time points (pre-sensitization, 2, 6 and 24 weeks).

The paper as a whole reports these results and caveats: Patch test score correlated positively with the number of PT1 expanded TCRs, reaching significance at thresholds 8, 16 and 32 but not at 4. Repeated subsampling changed both the strength of the expansion versus patch-test correlation and the threshold at which that correlation became significant. Significantly more large CDR3 similarity clusters were formed by expanded TCRs than by pre-sensitization or healthy control sets, consistent with antigen-driven responses. Because all patients had alopecia, a presumed autoimmune disease, the immune response of the patients might differ from that of healthy individuals. DPC sensitization did not change the number of TCRs with a frequency above 1 in 1000, and there was no evidence of changes in global repertoire structure.

Regarding this clonotype: It has no known antigen specificity. Per-base qualities were not stored, and no clone one base away is much larger.

Receptors were amplified or captured by RACE. The instrument was a NextSeq 500. Library preparation attached unique molecular identifiers to individual cDNA molecules for quantitative, reproducible TCR counting. From each blood RNA sample, both TCR alpha and TCR beta chains were sequenced. The original pipeline was this. The median number of TCRs per sample was some 100,000, ranging from 23,224 to 690,600. The Decombinator software suite was used to annotate V, J and CDR3 in the TCR reads. Every sample was subsampled to the same number of TCRs (28,000) for the PS versus PT1 abundance plots. Expanded TCRs were defined as absent before sensitization and observed at least eight times at the 2-week time point. TCRdb ran its own pipeline on the public reads, namely fastp trimming at Q25 and MiXCR clone calling, and kept in-frame beta chains. All rows with the same CDR3 protein become a single entry with the most common DNA and genes. What appears here as the V and J calls and clone size reflects TCRdb's work, not the paper's. In this sample the table shows under 400,000 distinct CDR3 sequences, 5.1% of which occur a single time. The ten largest account for roughly 2.6% of the sample.

From the cysteine through the phenylalanine, the CDR3 covers 12 amino acids. This entry keeps only the CDR3 DNA: 36 bases, framed from base 1. Relative to germline, V is 5 bases shorter and J is 2 bases shorter, with 9 bases between their ends. CDR1 SQVTM and CDR2 ANQGSEA are derived from the germline V gene. This specimen's time point label, interpreted: pre-sensitization, week 0. The treatment or condition label for this specimen denotes: therapeutic diphenylcyclopropenone sensitization with weekly scalp DPC. Blood at each patch-test visit was drawn before the patch test was applied. Eligible patients were aged 18 to 70, diagnosed with alopecia, deemed suitable for DPC therapy, and excluded if pregnant. Total RNA was isolated from unfractionated whole blood collected in Tempus Blood RNA tubes.

Sequencing was performed on whole blood, taken in connection with sensitization to the hapten diphenylcyclopropenone (DPC). The sequence was collected from a woman in her fifties or sixties with alopecia areata. Some clones in this sample may be carry-over from other donors' samples. The chain was built from TRBV29-1 and TRBJ1-2, with no confident D gene call. The nucleotide sequence reads as follows: TGCAGCGTTTCAGGAGAAAACTATGGCTACACCTTC. It translates to CSVSGENYGYTF.